This note documents a single TCR beta chain sequence. As yet, its antigen is unknown. This specimen comes from a study of blood T cells in healthy people across ages. The use of a sample-barcoded 5' primer and a J-beta primer mix characterized a second PCR of about 7 to 12 cycles. MiXCR was run by TCRdb on the 5' RACE reads, yielding one entry per CDR3 protein. Of about 1,500,000 distinct CDR3 sequences in the sample, 42% are singletons; the top ten hold roughly 8.2%. V gave up 1 base and J gave up 7 bases, with 17 bases separating them. The CDR3 sequence is 16 residues long. CDR1 is MGHRA, CDR2 YSYEKL, per germline. The study's findings and limits: Long-lived donors exceeded aged donors in naive CD4+ cells and diversity.

The chain joins TRBV4-1 to TRBJ2-1; tentatively, D is TRBD1 (8 bases). Sequencing input: blood. The origin of this receptor is a woman aged 18-35 years in good health. The DNA for the CDR3 is TGCGCCAGCAGCCAAGCATTTACAGGGGGAGGGAATGAGCAGTTCTTC. Protein: CASSQAFTGGGNEQFF.